Shown below are 10 T cell receptor beta chains from a single sample sequenced in a study of PD-1 blockade in classical Hodgkin lymphoma. Time point denoted: cycle 4 day 1 (C4D1), after 5 to 7 weeks of nivolumab. Each of the patients experienced relapse following autologous stem cell transplantation, and their brentuximab vedotin exposure differed. Thawed PBMCs yielded CD4+ T cells through magnetic negative selection. The protocol was immunoSEQ multiplex PCR, while the TCRdb copy is restricted to in-frame clones and leaves out a portion. This sample has around 18,000 clones, with around 70% found just once. The material was CD4+ T cells from blood, obtained before the fourth cycle of nivolumab. Receptor source: a human donor with classical Hodgkin lymphoma.

The V call is TRBV21-1, the J call TRBJ1-1; TRBD1 was called by the table and not checked on the DNA. TRBV21-1 is classified as a pseudogene. This CDR3 comprises 16 residues. CDR3 loop: CASSKVTGSMNTEAFF. CDR3 coding DNA: TGTGCCAGCAGCAAAGTGACAGGGAGCATGAACACTGAAGCTTTCTTT.

V is TRBV7-2 and J is TRBJ2-1; D gene unclear. V dropped 2 bases and J dropped 7 bases, with 6 bases sitting between them. Germline V gene data show CDR1 as SGHTA and CDR2 as FQGNSA. The CDR3 totals 12 residues. The CDR3 sequence is CASSLIANEQFF. DNA of the CDR3: TGTGCCAGCAGCTTAATCGCTAATGAGCAGTTCTTC.

This clone was recorded once. The chain links TRBV9 to TRBJ1-6; D gene ambiguous. The V and J ends lost 4 bases and 0 bases respectively, with 8 bases between them. CDR3 length: 15 amino acids. Germline V gives CDR1 SGDLS, CDR2 YYNGEE. CDR3 in amino acids: CASSSGGSYNSPLHF. As DNA, the CDR3 is TGTGCCAGCAGCTCCGGCGGCTCCTATAATTCACCCCTCCACTTT.

The V call is TRBV20-1, the J call TRBJ1-2; no clear D. In germline, CDR1 is DFQATT, CDR2 SNEGSKA (reference sequence). V shed 1 base and J shed 4 bases, with 4 bases lying between them. The CDR3 is made up of 11 amino acids. CDR3 DNA: TGCAGTGCTAGAGTCGTCTATGGCTACACCTTC. Translated: CSARVVYGYTF.

J is TRBJ2-7 and V is TRBV2; the D is unclear. The CDR3 totals 16 residues. Germline V gene data show CDR1 as SNHLY and CDR2 as FYNNEI. Trimming left V 4 bases short and J 4 bases short, with 20 bases between. The CDR3 region has the DNA TGTGCCAGCAGTGGGTCAGCCGCAATTCCTTCGTACGAGCAGTACTTC. Translating gives CASSGSAAIPSYEQYF.

The genes are TRBV4-2 and TRBJ2-5; the D is unclear. The CDR3 contains 12 residues. The germline V and J ends were trimmed by 0 bases and 9 bases, with 8 bases remaining between them. Germline lookup yields CDR1 LGHNA and CDR2 YNFKEQ. CDR3 sequence: CASSQDRRSQYF. The CDR3 nucleotides read TGTGCCAGCAGCCAAGATCGGCGGTCCCAGTACTTC.

The chain uses TRBV9 and TRBJ2-3; 7 positions agree with TRBD1. V was clipped by 3 bases and J by 2 bases; unmatched bases: 9. Germline CDR1 and CDR2: SGDLS and YYNGEE. CDR3 length: 16 residues. The CDR3 loop reads CASSATGQLVTDTQYF. CDR3 sequence (DNA): TGTGCCAGCAGCGCAACGGGACAGCTTGTCACAGATACGCAGTATTTT.

This clone is medium-sized in the sample. The V and J genes are TRBV9 and TRBJ2-7; 10 positions agree with TRBD1. This CDR3 has 15 residues. The J segment lost 5 bases and the V segment lost 4 bases, leaving 9 bases of the junction unmatched. Per germline, CDR1 SGDLS and CDR2 YYNGEE. The CDR3 sequence is CASSRAGQGSHEQYF. The CDR3 DNA is TGTGCCAGCAGCAGAGCGGGACAGGGGAGCCACGAGCAGTACTTC.

The chain recombines TRBV10-3 with TRBJ2-7; 10 nucleotides align to TRBD2. CDR3 size: 15 residues. Germline V gene data show CDR1 as ENHRY and CDR2 as SYGVKD. The V and J ends lost 3 bases and 4 bases, in that order; junction bases with no gene match: 6. In DNA form, the CDR3 reads TGTGCCATCAGTGACCAGCGGGAGGGAGGGTACGAGCAGTACTTC. Its translation: CAISDQREGGYEQYF.

V usage is TRBV7-7 and J usage is TRBJ2-7, with TRBD1 identical over 9 bases. J was trimmed by 3 bases and V by 9 bases; bases with no gene match: 12. The CDR3 contains 15 residues. The germline V gene encodes CDR1 SSHAT and CDR2 FNYEAQ (reference sequence). The CDR3 region has the DNA TGTGCCAGAACAGGGGGCCCTCCCTACTTCTACGAGCAGTACTTC. Its protein product is CARTGGPPYFYEQYF.